This TCR beta chain was documented in a study of T-cell memory formation after mild COVID-19. Study details: Most TCR clusters belonged to a single donor. Findings and caveats of the study: Clones that shrank (day 15 to 85) were balanced CD4/CD8, whereas later expanders leaned CD4+.

TCRdb itself ran the 5' RACE reads through MiXCR, one entry per CDR3 protein. The table has some 200,000 distinct CDR3 sequences, over 20% seen once. Worth noting for this clonotype: Its antigen remains unidentified.

V shed 2 bases and J 4 bases; nucleotides not matched to a gene: 6. The CDR3 length is 16 residues. The germline gives CDR1 SGDLS, CDR2 YYNGEE. The sequence derives from an adult woman who had mild COVID-19 (a few samples of this study predate the infection). Cell type and time point are not known. Sequencing used PBMCs or a T cell subset sorted from them (not recorded which). The chain couples TRBV9 to TRBJ2-2; 9 nucleotides line up with TRBD2. DNA of the CDR3: TGTGCCAGCAGCGTTAGCGGGAGTGAGGTCACCGGGGAGCTGTTTTTT. It is translated as CASSVSGSEVTGELFF.